This T cell receptor beta chain was captured in a study of T-cell memory formation after mild COVID-19. MiXCR, run by TCRdb on the 5' RACE reads, gives a single entry per CDR3 protein. This table holds 210,000 or so distinct CDR3 sequences, approximately 20% found once. As concerns this clonotype: Antigen specificity is unknown.

The CDR3 sequence is 15 residues long. Deletions cut 5 bases from V and 1 base from J, with 14 bases between. Germline CDR1 and CDR2: SGHAT and FQNNGV. General study points: The study detected some responding clones in pre-infection memory, suggesting cross-reactive memory joined. Proof of SARS-CoV-2 specificity was absent for the second-wave clones that crested on day 37.

The material sequenced was PBMCs or a T cell subset sorted from them (not recorded which). J is TRBJ1-1 and V is TRBV11-2; D not resolved. This receptor was obtained from an adult woman who had mild COVID-19 (a few samples of this study predate the infection). Cell type and time point are not known. The CDR3 DNA sequence: TGTGCCAGCAGCCCCTATCTCGTACAGAACACTGAAGCTTTCTTT. Residues: CASSPYLVQNTEAFF.